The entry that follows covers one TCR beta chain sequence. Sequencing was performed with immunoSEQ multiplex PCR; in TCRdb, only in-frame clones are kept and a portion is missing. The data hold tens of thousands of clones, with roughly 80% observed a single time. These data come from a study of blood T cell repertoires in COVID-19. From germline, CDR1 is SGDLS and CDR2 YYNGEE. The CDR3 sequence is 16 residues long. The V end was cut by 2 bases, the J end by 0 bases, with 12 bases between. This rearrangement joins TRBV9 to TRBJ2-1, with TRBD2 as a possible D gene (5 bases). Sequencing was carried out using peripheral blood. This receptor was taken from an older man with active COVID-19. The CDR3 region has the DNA TGTGCCAGCAGCGTCGGCGTGGGGAGCTCCTACAATGAGCAGTTCTTC. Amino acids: CASSVGVGSSYNEQFF.